These 23 T cell receptor beta chains were all obtained from the same sample, sequenced in a study of post-analysis software for immune sequencing data. Study-level points and caveats: Controls had lower frequencies than patients of 4 or 5 TRBV segments, which included TRBV5-6, TRBV5-1 and TRBV20-1.

Prepared libraries of TCR beta cDNA carried unique molecular identifiers. MiXCR was run by TCRdb on the PCR reads, yielding one entry per CDR3 protein. The top ten hold roughly 12% of the sample, which has hundreds of thousands of distinct CDR3 sequences, roughly three fifths seen once. These receptors' antigens are unknown. Specimen: blood. These TCRs come from a girl aged 2-10 years with multiple sclerosis.

V usage is TRBV7-9 and J usage is TRBJ2-7; 8 bases are shared with TRBD1. Germline CDR1 and CDR2: SEHNR and FQNEAQ (reference sequence). The CDR3 runs 14 residues. V was pared by 7 bases and J by 6 bases, with 11 bases of the junction left unmatched. CDR3 DNA: TGTGCCAGCATGGACAGGGAGGTGCACTGCGAGCAGTACTTC. It specifies CASMDREVHCEQYF.

This clonotype showed up just a few times. This chain joins TRBV2 and TRBJ1-1; the D is unclear. The V gene's germline CDR1 is SNHLY and CDR2 FYNNEI. CDR3 length: 17 residues. Trimming removed 7 bases at V and 0 bases at J, with 21 bases between. The CDR3 nucleotides read TGTGCCAGCACCGAGGGAGCGCTAAGATCTATGAACACTGAAGCTTTCTTT. Translation gives CASTEGALRSMNTEAFF. The variable domain in full, with the rest retrieved from reference TRBV2 and TRBJ1-1, is EPEVTQTPSHQVTQMGQEVILRCVPISNHLYFYWYRQILGQKVEFLVSFYNNEISEKSEIFDDQFSVERPDGSNFTLKIRSTKLEDSAMYFCASTEGALRSMNTEAFFGQGTRLTVV.

On this clonotype itself: A junction boundary mismatches the germline segment, possibly from a read error. The chain is built from TRBV20-1 and TRBJ2-5; 9 bases are shared with TRBD1. Germline V gene data show CDR1 as DFQATT and CDR2 as SNEGSKA (reference sequence). The CDR3 is 14 amino acids. The CDR3 loop reads CSATTTGGWETQYF. As DNA, the CDR3 is TGCAGCGCTACTACTACAGGGGGCTGGGAGACCCAGTACTTC.

This chain uses TRBV14 with TRBJ2-1; 10 positions match TRBD1. This CDR3 region has 15 residues. The germline gives CDR1 SGHDN, CDR2 FVKESK. The ends lost 2 bases at V and 7 bases at J; junction bases unmatched: 5. Written as DNA, the CDR3 is TGTGCCAGCAGCCAACCGGGACAGGGGAGGAATGAGCAGTTCTTC. Its protein is CASSQPGQGRNEQFF.

This clonotype was detected only a few times. V is TRBV27 and J is TRBJ2-1; D gene uncertain. V was shortened by 8 bases and J by 10 bases, with 15 bases between the two germline ends. CDR1 MNHEY and CDR2 SMNVEV come from the germline V gene (reference sequence). The CDR3 covers 12 residues. CDR3 coding DNA: TGTGCCAGCGCCGCGGCCTGGGGAGAGCAGTTCTTC. As protein: CASAAAWGEQFF.

This clonotype was counted between two and nine times. This chain joins TRBV6-5 and TRBJ2-1, with D unclear. This CDR3 comprises 15 residues. With 4 bases removed from V and 0 bases from J, the gap between germline ends came to 10 bases. Germline loops: CDR1 MNHEY, CDR2 SVGAGI. The chain's CDR3 is CASSWTESSYNEQFF. The CDR3 DNA reads TGTGCCAGCAGTTGGACGGAAAGCTCCTACAATGAGCAGTTCTTC.

This clonotype was counted a single time. The chain is built from TRBV29-1 and TRBJ2-3, with D perhaps matching TRBD1 (5 bases). CDR1 is SQVTM, CDR2 ANQGSEA, per germline. The germline V and J ends were trimmed by 1 base and 3 bases, with 8 bases remaining between them. The CDR3 contains 13 residues. CDR3 bases: TGCAGCGTTGAAGCCCCAGGGACAGATACGCAGTATTTT. Translated: CSVEAPGTDTQYF.

The chain joins TRBV5-1 to TRBJ2-5; a weak D match, TRBD2 (5 bases). The CDR3 consists of 15 residues. Germline V CDR1 and CDR2: SGHRS, YFSETQ. V lost 2 bases to trimming and J lost 1 base, with 12 bases between them. CDR3 sequence (DNA): TGCGCCAGCAGCTTTCCCCGGGGAACCCAAGAGACCCAGTACTTC. This encodes CASSFPRGTQETQYF.

This chain uses TRBV6-5 with TRBJ2-7; D is uncertain. V was trimmed by 8 bases and J by 0 bases, leaving 11 bases between them. The CDR3 runs to 13 residues. Germline V CDR1 and CDR2: MNHEY, SVGAGI. CDR3 nucleotide sequence: TGTGCCAGCGGTTCGGCACACTCCTACGAGCAGTACTTC. This codes for CASGSAHSYEQYF.

The sample holds a few counts of this clonotype. J is TRBJ2-3 and V is TRBV29-1; D is possibly TRBD1 (5 bases). Between the trimmed V and J ends, which lost 1 base and 5 bases, there was a span of 25 bases. The CDR3 has 18 residues. CDR1 and CDR2 (germline): SQVTM, ANQGSEA. The DNA for the CDR3 is TGCAGCGTTGAAGTGTTGAGCCGACAGACCCTAAGAAGAGATACGCAGTATTTT. Encoded protein: CSVEVLSRQTLRRDTQYF.

The chain links TRBV29-1 to TRBJ2-5; 8 nucleotides align to TRBD2. Germline CDR1 and CDR2: SQVTM and ANQGSEA. The CDR3 has 14 amino acids. The V and J ends lost 2 bases and 11 bases, in that order; junction bases with no gene match: 13. The chain's CDR3 is CSVEPREGYNEQYF. The DNA for the CDR3 is TGCAGCGTTGAACCTCGGGAGGGCTACAATGAGCAGTACTTC.

V usage is TRBV11-2 and J usage is TRBJ2-5, with D perhaps matching TRBD1 (6 bases). This CDR3 has 14 amino acids. The germline V and J ends were trimmed by 2 bases and 4 bases, with 11 bases remaining between them. CDR1 is SGHAT and CDR2 is FQNNGV in the germline V gene. DNA for the CDR3: TGTGCCAGCAGCTTACAGGGGACGGGAGAGACCCAGTACTTC. It specifies CASSLQGTGETQYF.

With respect to this clonotype: One end of the junction fails to match germline, which may point to a read error. The chain links TRBV25-1 to TRBJ1-1; D might be TRBD1 (5 bases). Looked up from germline, CDR1 is MGHDK and CDR2 is SYGVNS. This CDR3 is 14 amino acids long. In DNA, the CDR3 is TGTGCCAGTAGTGAGGGGTTACGGAACACTGAAGCTTTCTTT. Amino acid sequence: CASSEGLRNTEAFF.

The chain recombines TRBV21-1 with TRBJ2-1; the table's TRBD1 call for D was not verified on the DNA. TRBV21-1 is a documented pseudogene. This CDR3 comprises 15 residues. This CDR3 reads CASSKPGDRGREQFF. For the CDR3, the DNA is TGTGCCAGCAGCAAACCAGGGGACAGGGGGCGGGAGCAGTTCTTC.

The genes are TRBV7-9 and TRBJ2-5, with a tentative D call TRBD2 (7 bases). V was cut by 5 bases and J by 4 bases, with 17 bases left in between. The CDR3 is 15 residues long. CDR1 is SEHNR, CDR2 FQNEAQ, per germline (reference sequence). CDR3 residues: CASSRVGGAAETQYF. The CDR3 nucleotides read TGTGCCAGCAGCAGAGTGGGGGGGGCTGCAGAGACCCAGTACTTC.

J is TRBJ2-1 and V is TRBV11-2; 12 positions agree with TRBD2. With 1 base clipped from V and 6 bases from J, the junction kept 13 bases outside the gene matches. The germline V gene has CDR1 SGHAT and CDR2 FQNNGV. This CDR3 spans 19 amino acids. The CDR3 spells CASSLGLAGDYGASNEQFF. CDR3 bases: TGTGCCAGCAGCTTAGGACTAGCGGGGGACTATGGTGCATCCAATGAGCAGTTCTTC.

The rearrangement links TRBV6-5 to TRBJ2-3, with a possible D match to TRBD1 (5 bases). There are 12 residues in the CDR3. The V end was cut by 5 bases, the J end by 6 bases, with 9 bases between. In germline, CDR1 is MNHEY, CDR2 SVGAGI. CDR3 sequence reads: CASSRDSDTQYF. As DNA, the CDR3 is TGTGCCAGCAGTCGCGACAGCGATACGCAGTATTTT.

The CDR3: CSVGGSNEQFF. Written as DNA, the CDR3 is TGCAGCGTTGGAGGAAGCAATGAGCAGTTCTTC. The J gene is TRBJ2-1, the V gene TRBV29-1, with unresolved D. Per the germline V gene, CDR1 is SQVTM and CDR2 is ANQGSEA. The CDR3 sequence is 11 residues long. Trimming left V 4 bases short and J 6 bases short, with 7 bases between.

This clonotype came up a few times. The chain carries TRBV30 and TRBJ2-5; no definite D call. CDR3 length: 9 residues. Germline CDR1 GTSNPN, CDR2 SVGIG (reference sequence). The CDR3 coding sequence is TGTGCAGTAGAAGAGACCCAGTACTTC. It specifies CAVEETQYF.

The chain recombines TRBV10-3 with TRBJ2-1; 8 nucleotides match TRBD1. The J segment lost 2 bases and the V segment lost 6 bases, leaving 3 bases of the junction unmatched. Germline assignment: CDR1 ENHRY and CDR2 SYGVKD. This CDR3 spans 14 amino acids. The CDR3 DNA reads TGTGCCATCAGGGGACAGGCCACCTACAATGAGCAGTTCTTC. Translation: CAIRGQATYNEQFF.

The CDR3 region has the DNA TGCGCCAGCACCCAGGGAGCCTACAATGAGCAGTTCTTC. Its translation: CASTQGAYNEQFF. The chain is built from TRBV5-1 and TRBJ2-1; the D gene could be TRBD1 or TRBD2 (5 bases each). V lost 6 bases and J 2 bases, leaving 9 bases between the germline ends. The CDR3 extends over 13 amino acids. Germline V gene lookup returns CDR1 SGHRS and CDR2 YFSETQ.

The sample holds a few counts of this clonotype. V and J are TRBV29-1 and TRBJ2-5, with D perhaps TRBD1 (6 bases). Near its end, the DNA agrees better with TRBJ2-7, so the J call may be wrong. The CDR3 consists of 12 residues. Germline-derived CDR1 and CDR2 are SQVTM and ANQGSEA. Here the CDR3 reads CSVQTGIGEQYF. DNA for the CDR3: TGCAGCGTGCAAACAGGGATCGGCGAGCAGTACTTC.

V is TRBV5-1 and J is TRBJ2-4; D uncertain. V lost 2 bases and J 15 bases, leaving 3 bases between the germline ends. Germline-derived CDR1 and CDR2 are SGHRS and YFSETQ. CDR3 length: 8 amino acids. This CDR3 is CASSLRYF. CDR3 nucleotides: TGCGCCAGCAGCTTACGGTACTTC.